Each of the 8 T cell receptor beta chains below was sequenced from the same sample in a study of T cell repertoires in cytomegalovirus infection. Each CDR3 protein is one row after TCRdb ran MiXCR on the reads. The data hold 740,000 or so distinct CDR3 sequences, with less than 40% observed a single time. The specimen was PBMCs. Receptors originate from a human donor in good health (CMV status not recorded). Some clones in this sample may be carry-over from other donors' samples.

A few counts support this clonotype. The V gene is TRBV7-6, the J gene TRBJ1-6, with TRBD1 identical over 8 bases. Germline-derived CDR1 and CDR2 are SGHVS and FNYEAQ. Losses at the gene ends were 1 base for V and 8 bases for J; bases not matched to a gene: 4. The CDR3 contains 15 residues. Here the CDR3 DNA reads TGTGCCAGCAGCTTAGGCGACAGGGGTGATTCACCCCTCCACTTT. As protein: CASSLGDRGDSPLHF.

The genes are TRBV9 and TRBJ2-3; D is unclear. Trimming stripped 0 bases from V and 1 base from J, with 6 bases between. CDR1 is SGDLS and CDR2 is YYNGEE in the germline V gene. The CDR3 totals 14 residues. The DNA for the CDR3 is TGTGCCAGCAGCGTAGACCAGCGCACAGATACGCAGTATTTT. Translation gives CASSVDQRTDTQYF.

The chain combines TRBV10-3 with TRBJ1-5; D gene ambiguous. The CDR3 totals 13 residues. From germline, CDR1 is ENHRY and CDR2 SYGVKD. The V end was cut by 5 bases, the J end by 6 bases, with 11 bases between. CDR3 DNA: TGTGCCATCAGTCGGGAGGGAATTCAGCCCCAGCATTTT. Translation gives CAISREGIQPQHF.

This clonotype has a handful of counts. This rearrangement joins TRBV28 to TRBJ2-7; D possibly uses TRBD1 or TRBD2 (5 bases each). The CDR3 is 14 residues long. Per the germline V gene, CDR1 is MDHEN and CDR2 is SYDVKM. V lost 4 bases, J lost 2 bases, and 12 bases lay in between. CDR3 residues: CASSSGTNTYEQYF. The CDR3 DNA follows: TGTGCCAGCAGTTCGGGGACCAACACCTACGAGCAGTACTTC.

This clonotype was counted at least ten times. V gene TRBV7-2 combines with J gene TRBJ1-4, with TRBD1 matching 11 bases. After removal of 2 bases from V and 8 bases from J, the junction contained 7 bases not matched to a gene. The CDR3 totals 16 residues. Germline CDR1 SGHTA, CDR2 FQGNSA. The CDR3 loop reads CASSLPAGTGGEKLFF. CDR3 nucleotides: TGTGCCAGCAGCTTACCCGCCGGGACAGGGGGAGAAAAACTGTTTTTT. The full variable domain, in which reference TRBV7-2 and TRBJ1-4 provide the parts outside the CDR3, is GAGVSQSPSNKVTEKGKDVELRCDPISGHTALYWYRQSLGQGLEFLIYFQGNSAPDKSGLPSDRFSAERTGGSVSTLTIQRTQQEDSAVYLCASSLPAGTGGEKLFFGSGTQLSVL.

The V gene is TRBV6-5, the J gene TRBJ1-6, with D hard to call. CDR3 length: 13 amino acids. Germline V gives CDR1 MNHEY, CDR2 SVGAGI. Trimming left V 6 bases short and J 10 bases short, with 13 bases between. The CDR3 DNA reads TGTGCCAGCAGCTACGCCCTGGGGTCACCCCTCCACTTT. Translation: CASSYALGSPLHF.

This clonotype was recorded a few times. CDR3 coding DNA: TGTGCCAGCAGTTACTCGATAGGACAGGTGGGGGGAGAGACCCAGTACTTC. Translated: CASSYSIGQVGGETQYF. The V and J genes are TRBV6-6 and TRBJ2-5, with TRBD1 as a possible D gene (7 bases). Per the germline V gene, CDR1 is MNHNY and CDR2 is SVGAGI (reference sequence). The CDR3 extends over 17 amino acids. V lost 0 bases and J lost 4, with 18 bases in between.

This rearrangement joins TRBV7-3 to TRBJ2-6; D unclear. The CDR3 totals 16 residues. Germline CDR1 and CDR2: SGHTA and FQGTGA. Trimming pared 1 base from V and 1 base from J, leaving 8 bases between. The CDR3: CASSLIRVSGANVLTF. As DNA, the CDR3 is TGTGCCAGCAGCTTAATACGGGTGTCTGGGGCCAACGTCCTGACTTTC.